These 6 T cell receptor beta chains were sequenced from one sample in a study of cytomegalovirus exposure and HLA in healthy donors. Assay: immunoSEQ multiplex PCR; the TCRdb copy retains only in-frame clones and omits some. The sample lists about 130,000 clones; around nine tenths were seen once. The sequenced sample was PBMCs. The receptors originated from a woman younger than 30 in good health and CMV-seronegative.

The gene calls are TRBV15 and TRBJ2-5, with 7 bases fitting TRBD1. There are 15 residues in the CDR3. Germline assignment: CDR1 LNHNV and CDR2 YYDKDF (reference sequence). V shed 0 bases, J shed 4 bases, and the junction held 5 bases outside the gene matches. CDR3 bases: TGTGCCACCAGCAGAGAAGAGGGACAGAGAGAGACCCAGTACTTC. It translates to CATSREEGQRETQYF.

The chain combines TRBV5-1 with TRBJ2-4; a possible D gene is TRBD2 (5 bases). The germline V gene has CDR1 SGHRS and CDR2 YFSETQ. V dropped 3 bases and J dropped 1 base, with 14 bases sitting between them. The CDR3 sequence is 16 residues long. As DNA, the CDR3 is TGCGCCAGCAGCTCCTCCGAGGGCATGGCCAAAAACATTCAGTACTTC. This codes for CASSSSEGMAKNIQYF.

The chain has TRBV4-1 and TRBJ1-2; D possibly corresponds to TRBD1 (6 bases). The CDR3 is made up of 14 amino acids. Germline V gene lookup returns CDR1 MGHRA and CDR2 YSYEKL. Trimming stripped 5 bases from V and 4 bases from J, with 14 bases between. The CDR3 sequence: CASSNKQGIYGYTF. The CDR3 DNA reads TGCGCCAGCAGCAATAAACAGGGAATCTATGGCTACACCTTC.

This chain connects TRBV18 to TRBJ1-4, with 7 bases identical to TRBD1. Unmatched junction bases numbered 13, after V lost 4 bases and J lost 8 bases. There are 16 residues in the CDR3. CDR1 is KGHSH and CDR2 is LQKENI in the germline V gene. The CDR3 nucleotides are TGTGCCAGCTCACTGGACCGGGACAGCGGAGGAGAAAAACTGTTTTTT. Translated: CASSLDRDSGGEKLFF.

The chain joins TRBV18 to TRBJ1-3, with D possibly TRBD1 on 5 matching bases. Germline-derived CDR1 and CDR2 are KGHSH and LQKENI. The CDR3 loop spans 13 amino acids. V lost 3 bases and J 2 bases, leaving 5 bases between the germline ends. In DNA, the CDR3 is TGTGCCAGCTCACCGGACACTGGAAACACCATATATTTT. It encodes CASSPDTGNTIYF. The full variable domain, rest sourced from reference TRBV18 and TRBJ1-3, is NAGVMQNPRHLVRRRGQEARLRCSPMKGHSHVYWYRQLPEEGLKFMVYLQKENIIDESGMPKERFSAEFPKEGPSILRIQQVVRGDSAAYFCASSPDTGNTIYFGEGSWLTVV.

The CDR3: CASSPLTGSNYGYTF. The CDR3 DNA follows: TGTGCCAGCAGCCCACTCACAGGGTCTAACTATGGCTACACCTTC. The chain carries TRBV11-2 and TRBJ1-2, with D possibly TRBD1 on 6 matching bases. This CDR3 contains 15 residues. V lost 5 bases to trimming and J lost 0 bases, with 13 bases between them. Germline values: CDR1 SGHAT, CDR2 FQNNGV. The entire variable domain, with the rest obtained from reference TRBV11-2 and TRBJ1-2, is as follows: EAGVAQSPRYKIIEKRQSVAFWCNPISGHATLYWYQQILGQGPKLLIQFQNNGVVDDSQLPKDRFSAERLKGVDSTLKIQPAKLEDSAVYLCASSPLTGSNYGYTFGSGTRLTVV.